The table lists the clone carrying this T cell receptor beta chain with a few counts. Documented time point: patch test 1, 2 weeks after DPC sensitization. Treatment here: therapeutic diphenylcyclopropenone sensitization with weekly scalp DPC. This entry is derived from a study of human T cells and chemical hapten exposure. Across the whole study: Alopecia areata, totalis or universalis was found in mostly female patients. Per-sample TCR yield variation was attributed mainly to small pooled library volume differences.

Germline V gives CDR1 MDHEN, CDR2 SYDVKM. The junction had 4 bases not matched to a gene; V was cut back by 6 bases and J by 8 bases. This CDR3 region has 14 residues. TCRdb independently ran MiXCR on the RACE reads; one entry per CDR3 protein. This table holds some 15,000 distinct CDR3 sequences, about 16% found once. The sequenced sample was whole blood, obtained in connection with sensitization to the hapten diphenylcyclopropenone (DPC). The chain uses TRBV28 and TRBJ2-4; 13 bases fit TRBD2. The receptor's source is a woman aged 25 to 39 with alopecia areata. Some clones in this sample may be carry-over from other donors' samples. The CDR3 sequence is CASSLTSGRDIQYF. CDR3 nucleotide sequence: TGTGCCAGCAGCCTTACTAGCGGGAGGGACATTCAGTACTTC.